A selection of T cell receptor beta chains follows, all from one sample in a study of CD4 T cells in relation to SARS-CoV-2 and coronaviruses. Libraries were prepared by immunoSEQ multiplex PCR; TCRdb keeps only in-frame clonotypes and omits some of them. The sample lists under 20,000 clones; more than 65% were seen once. No antigens are known for them. Sequencing input: CD4+ T cells from PBMCs, cultured in vitro. These receptors came from a human donor in good health. Both conserved end residues are part of each CDR3. D genes are given only for firm matches. Clone size is stated in some rows and not others, as once, few, many or a class when expanded.

>-|TRBJ2-6|TRBV6-2/TRBV6-3|-
TGTGCCACCCGCCCCTCACTCCCCGGGGCCAACGTCCTGACTTTC
CATRPSLPGANVLTF
>-|TRBJ2-3|TRBV11-2|TRBD2
TGTGCCAGCAGCTCAAGGACTAGCGGGAGGGCAGATACGCAGTATTTT
CASSSRTSGRADTQYF
>-|TRBJ2-7|TRBV5-5|-
TGTGCCAGCAGCTTACAGACTCAGAGCGAGCAGTACTTC
CASSLQTQSEQYF
>-|TRBJ2-7|TRBV30|-
TGTGCCTGGGCCCCGCTACCGCCTTTGTACGAGCAGTACTTC
CAWAPLPPLYEQYF
>-|TRBJ1-1|TRBV7-9|-
TGTGCCAGCAGGGAAGAGGGGGAGGCTTTCTTT
CASREEGEAFF
>few|TRBJ2-1|TRBV7-2|-
TGTGCCAGTCGAAAGCCGGGGTACAATGAGCAGTTCTTC
CASRKPGYNEQFF
>-|TRBJ1-3|TRBV7-8|-
TGTGCCAGCAGCGCTCAGGGTACCCTACTTTCTGGAAACACCATATATTTT
CASSAQGTLLSGNTIYF
>-|TRBJ1-6|TRBV7-9|-
TGTGCCAGCAGCTTCCCCTCTAATTCACCCCTCCACTTT
CASSFPSNSPLHF
>few|TRBJ1-1|TRBV7-9|-
TGTGCCAGCAGCTTAGTGTGGGGCAGGTTGAACACTGAAGCTTTCTTT
CASSLVWGRLNTEAFF
>-|TRBJ2-1|TRBV7-2|TRBD2
TGTGCCAGCACCCAAGGACTAGCGGGACTCAATGAGCAGTTCTTC
CASTQGLAGLNEQFF
>-|TRBJ1-1|TRBV6-5|-
TGTGCCAGCAGTCCCCACGGGAGAAACACTGAAGCTTTCTTT
CASSPHGRNTEAFF
>-|TRBJ1-2|TRBV6-5|TRBD1
TGTGCCAGCAGCCACAGGGGCGGGGGCTATGGCTACACCTTC
CASSHRGGGYGYTF
>-|TRBJ1-6|TRBV4-3|-
TGCGCCAGCAGCCAAACCCGACAGTACTCACCCCTCCACTTT
CASSQTRQYSPLHF
>-|TRBJ2-5|TRBV7-2|-
TGTGCCAGCAGCCCGGGAAGCCCTGGGGAGACCCAGTACTTC
CASSPGSPGETQYF
>few|TRBJ1-1|TRBV4-2|-
TGTGCCAGCAGCCAAGGGGAGGGCCCGCCAACTGAAGCTTTCTTT
CASSQGEGPPTEAFF
>once|TRBJ1-2|TRBV7-9|-
TGTGCCAGCAGCTTAGGCTCATTTGGTGGCTACACCTTC
CASSLGSFGGYTF
>-|TRBJ1-5|TRBV7-2|TRBD1
TGTGCCAGCAGCTTAGTCGGGGGGACAGGGTACAATCAGCCCCAGCATTTT
CASSLVGGTGYNQPQHF
>-|TRBJ2-7|TRBV7-8|TRBD2
TGTGCCAGCAGCTCCCGCCCTAGCGGTTGGGAGCAGTACTTC
CASSSRPSGWEQYF
>-|TRBJ2-5|TRBV6-2/TRBV6-3|TRBD2
TGTGCCAGCAGTTACTCGATAGCGGGGGTTCAAGAGACCCAGTACTTC
CASSYSIAGVQETQYF
>-|TRBJ2-2|TRBV7-2|-
TGTGCCAGCAGCCCCGGCTTGAGTCCATCCGGGGAGCTGTTTTTT
CASSPGLSPSGELFF
>-|TRBJ2-5|TRBV6-5|-
TGTGCCAGCAGTCTACCCACAGAAGAAGAGACCCAGTACTTC
CASSLPTEEETQYF
>-|TRBJ1-5|TRBV19|-
TGTGCCAGTAGAGGGGGGGGAAACAATCAGCCCCAGCATTTT
CASRGGGNNQPQHF
>-|TRBJ2-2|TRBV19|-
TGTGCCAGTACCATTCCCACAGGGAAGAACACCGGGGAGCTGTTTTTT
CASTIPTGKNTGELFF
>-|TRBJ1-2|TRBV5-1|-
TGCGCCAGCAAGCTATCGGGGGGGGCTAACTATGGCTACACCTTC
CASKLSGGANYGYTF
>-|TRBJ2-1|TRBV5-1|-
TGCGCCAGCAGCTTGGGGACTACCTACAATGAGCAGTTCTTC
CASSLGTTYNEQFF
>few|TRBJ2-2|TRBV9|-
TGTGCCAGCAGCGGACGTAGCACCGGGGAGCTGTTTTTT
CASSGRSTGELFF
>few|TRBJ2-7|TRBV19|-
TGTGCCAGTAGTACACAGGGCTACGAGCAGTACTTC
CASSTQGYEQYF
>-|TRBJ2-3|TRBV11-2|TRBD2
TGTGCCAGCAGCTTCCTTAGCGGGGGGCCCACAGATACGCAGTATTTT
CASSFLSGGPTDTQYF
>-|TRBJ1-2|TRBV6-4|TRBD1
TGTGCCAGCAGTGACGGACAGGGTGGTAAAGGCTACACCTTC
CASSDGQGGKGYTF
>-|TRBJ2-2|TRBV5-1|-
TGCGCCAGCAGCCCGGGAGTTCCGGGGGAGCTGTTTTTT
CASSPGVPGELFF
>-|TRBJ1-2|TRBV25-1|-
TGTGCCAGCAGTGATGAAGCAGTCCAGGGGAGGTCGGGCTACACCTTC
CASSDEAVQGRSGYTF
>-|TRBJ1-5|TRBV4-3|-
TGCGCCAGCAGCCAAGATGCCAGGGGCAATCAGCCCCAGCATTTT
CASSQDARGNQPQHF
>-|TRBJ1-2|TRBV4-3|TRBD1
TGCGCCAGCAGCGAAACTACCGGGACAGGCTATGGCTACACCTTC
CASSETTGTGYGYTF
>-|TRBJ2-1|TRBV6-2/TRBV6-3|TRBD1
TGTGCCAGCAGTTACTACACAGGGGGCTTGGTCGGGACTCACAATGAGCAGTTCTTC
CASSYYTGGLVGTHNEQFF
>-|TRBJ2-5|TRBV7-8|-
TGTGCCAGCAGCTTAATGGAGGGAGAGACCCAGTACTTC
CASSLMEGETQYF
>-|TRBJ2-3|TRBV7-2|TRBD2
TGTGCCAGCAGCTGGACTAGCGGGGGGGGGAAAGATACGCAGTATTTT
CASSWTSGGGKDTQYF
>-|TRBJ2-7|TRBV12-3/TRBV12-4|-
TGTGCCAGCTCGACTAGGGGACTTGACGAGCAGTACTTC
CASSTRGLDEQYF
>-|TRBJ2-7|TRBV5-1|TRBD2
TGCGCCAGCAGCTTGCGGCTAGCGGGTTCCAGCTCCTACGAGCAGTACTTC
CASSLRLAGSSSYEQYF
>few|TRBJ2-1|TRBV6-5|-
TGTGCCAGCAGGGCCCCGGGCCGGAATGAGCAGTTCTTC
CASRAPGRNEQFF
>-|TRBJ2-3|TRBV6-2/TRBV6-3|-
TGTGCCAGCAGCACGGCGGTTTCTGGCACAGATACGCAGTATTTT
CASSTAVSGTDTQYF
>-|TRBJ2-5|TRBV11-2|TRBD2
TGTGCCAGCAGAGAAAGCGGGGTCGGATGGGAGACCCAGTACTTC
CASRESGVGWETQYF
>-|TRBJ1-1|TRBV10-3|-
TGTGCCATCAGTGATCGGCGGGCGTCTAAGGACACTGAAGCTTTCTTT
CAISDRRASKDTEAFF
>-|TRBJ2-1|TRBV6-5|-
TGTGCCAGCAGTAATTGGGACTTCAATGAGCAGTTCTTC
CASSNWDFNEQFF
>-|TRBJ2-5|TRBV5-4|-
TGTGCCAGCAGCTTGGTAGGGGCTGCGAAGACCCAGTACTTC
CASSLVGAAKTQYF
>-|TRBJ2-3|TRBV5-1|TRBD2
TGCGCCAGCGGAAATAGCGGGAGTTGGGCAGATACGCAGTATTTT
CASGNSGSWADTQYF
>-|TRBJ2-1|TRBV10-1|-
TGCGCCAGCAGTGACCCGCTTGGTGAGCAGTTCTTC
CASSDPLGEQFF